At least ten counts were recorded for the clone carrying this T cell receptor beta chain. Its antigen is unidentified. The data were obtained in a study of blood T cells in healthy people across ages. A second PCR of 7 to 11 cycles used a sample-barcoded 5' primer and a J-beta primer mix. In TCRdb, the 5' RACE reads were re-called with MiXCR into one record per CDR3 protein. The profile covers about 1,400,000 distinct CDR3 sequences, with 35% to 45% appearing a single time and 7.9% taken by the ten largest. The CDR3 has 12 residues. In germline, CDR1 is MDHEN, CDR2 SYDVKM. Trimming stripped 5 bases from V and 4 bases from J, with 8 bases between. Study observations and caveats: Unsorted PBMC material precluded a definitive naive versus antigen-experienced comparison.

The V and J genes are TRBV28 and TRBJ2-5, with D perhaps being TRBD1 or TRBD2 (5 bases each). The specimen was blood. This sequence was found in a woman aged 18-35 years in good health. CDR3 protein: CASSGGAETQYF. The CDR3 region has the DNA TGTGCCAGCAGTGGGGGTGCAGAGACCCAGTACTTC.